The TCR beta chain under discussion was sequenced for a study of T cell repertoires in cytomegalovirus infection. Whole-study context: Shared public TCR beta signatures pointed to both CMV infection and a matching HLA type.

TCRdb itself ran the reads through MiXCR, one entry per CDR3 protein. The sample records about 69,000 distinct CDR3 sequences, about 26% being singletons. Germline CDR1 and CDR2: SGHAT and FQNNGV. V shed 1 base, J shed 0 bases, and the junction held 7 bases outside the gene matches. The CDR3 sequence is 19 residues long. Note on this clonotype: The antigen is unknown.

This material consisted of CD8+ T cells from cultured PBMCs, taken from culture after CMV antigen stimulation. The receptor comes from a human donor in good health (CMV status not recorded). Some clones in this sample may be carry-over from other donors' samples. This sequence joins TRBV11-2 and TRBJ2-2; 11 bases line up with TRBD2. DNA for the CDR3: TGTGCCAGCAGCTTAGTAGGCCTAGCGGGAGGACCGAACACCGGGGAGCTGTTTTTT. Residues: CASSLVGLAGGPNTGELFF.